This T cell receptor (beta chain) emerged from a study of cytomegalovirus exposure and HLA in healthy donors. Study results and caveats: The authors later found HLA-associated TCR beta chains more clonally expanded than equally common others. Immune exposure information available was restricted to CMV serostatus. Apparent HLA restriction characterized most CMV-associated TCR beta chains in a later analysis.

V trimming: 4 bases; J trimming: 5 bases; junction bases outside the gene matches: 16. In germline, CDR1 is SGHRS, CDR2 YFSETQ. There are 18 residues in the CDR3. This clone was observed a few times. What it binds is unknown. With 60 Vbeta and 13 Jbeta primers, the PCR was carried out. Assay: immunoSEQ multiplex PCR; the TCRdb copy retains only in-frame clones and omits some. The table lists more than 80,000 clones, roughly 74% of them singletons. The chain combines TRBV5-1 with TRBJ2-7, with 12 positions matching TRBD1. This receptor was obtained from a man aged 35 to 55 in good health and CMV-seronegative. The sequencing input was PBMCs. The CDR3 region has the DNA TGCGCCAGCAGCCCGACGGACCCCGGGACAGGGGGCAGGAACGAGCAGTACTTC. This codes for CASSPTDPGTGGRNEQYF.